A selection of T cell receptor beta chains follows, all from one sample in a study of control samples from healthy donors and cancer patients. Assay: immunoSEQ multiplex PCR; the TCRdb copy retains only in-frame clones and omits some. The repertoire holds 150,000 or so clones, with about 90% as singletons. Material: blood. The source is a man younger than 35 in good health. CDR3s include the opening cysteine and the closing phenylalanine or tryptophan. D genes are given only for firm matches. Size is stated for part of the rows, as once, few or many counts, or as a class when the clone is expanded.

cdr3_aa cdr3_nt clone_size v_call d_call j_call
CASSLEGWGSPLHF TGTGCCAGCAGTTTAGAAGGATGGGGCTCACCCCTCCACTTT . TRBV28 . TRBJ1-6
CASSLAGQEFYEQYF TGTGCCAGCAGCTTAGCAGGGCAGGAGTTCTACGAGCAGTACTTC . TRBV5-5 . TRBJ2-7
CSVEDPIRLVGNEQFF TGCAGCGTTGAAGATCCGATTAGACTAGTTGGAAATGAGCAGTTCTTC . TRBV29-1 . TRBJ2-1
CASSADARNYGYTF TGTGCCAGCAGCGCCGACGCGCGTAACTATGGCTACACCTTC . TRBV6-6 . TRBJ1-2
CASSQDPRWNTEAFF TGCGCCAGCAGCCAAGATCCCAGGTGGAACACTGAAGCTTTCTTT . TRBV4-3 . TRBJ1-1
CASGLFRGITEAFF TGTGCTAGTGGTTTGTTCAGGGGGATCACTGAAGCTTTCTTT . TRBV12-5 TRBD1 TRBJ1-1
CASSLSGGGYGYTF TGTGCCAGCAGTTTATCCGGGGGCGGCTATGGCTACACCTTC . TRBV27 . TRBJ1-2
CASRNIGGEVLETQYF TGTGCCAGCAGAAATATTGGAGGGGAGGTCCTAGAGACCCAGTACTTC . TRBV5-5 . TRBJ2-5
CASSWDLSRTDTQYF TGTGCCAGCAGCTGGGACCTATCGAGGACAGATACGCAGTATTTT . TRBV7-9 . TRBJ2-3
CASTSRGGQWNEQFF TGTGCCAGCACCTCTCGGGGGGGGCAGTGGAATGAGCAGTTCTTC medium-sized TRBV9 TRBD2 TRBJ2-1
CASSEAAPYEQYF TGTGCCAGCAGTGAAGCGGCGCCCTACGAGCAGTACTTC . TRBV2 . TRBJ2-7
CASSLPRNTGELFF TGTGCCAGCAGCTTGCCTAGGAACACCGGGGAGCTGTTTTTT . TRBV7-8 . TRBJ2-2
CASSDQTPRDTQYF TGTGCCAGCAGCGACCAGACTCCTCGCGATACGCAGTATTTT . TRBV7-2 . TRBJ2-3
CASSLASGGAGYGYTF TGTGCCAGCAGCTTAGCATCAGGGGGCGCTGGCTATGGCTACACCTTC . TRBV7-2 TRBD1 TRBJ1-2
CASSSSQGGDEQFF TGCGCCAGCAGCTCTTCACAGGGGGGCGATGAGCAGTTCTTC . TRBV5-1 TRBD1 TRBJ2-1
CASTAPRQGFTGELFF TGTGCCAGCACGGCGCCGAGACAGGGGTTCACCGGGGAGCTGTTTTTT . TRBV13 TRBD1 TRBJ2-2
CASSVGSGGVKETQYF TGTGCCAGCAGCGTAGGTAGCGGGGGAGTTAAAGAGACCCAGTACTTC . TRBV9 TRBD2 TRBJ2-5
CASSYQSQKETQYF TGTGCCAGCAGTTATCAGTCACAGAAGGAGACCCAGTACTTC . TRBV6-2/TRBV6-3 . TRBJ2-5
CASSRVGGIYEQFF TGTGCCAGCAGTCGCGTCGGGGGCATCTATGAGCAGTTCTTC . TRBV28 . TRBJ2-1
CASSYSAGPGQYF TGTGCCAGCAGTTACTCGGCGGGGCCCGGACAGTACTTC . TRBV6-5 . TRBJ2-7
CASSPVAGVKTQYF TGTGCCAGCAGTCCAGTAGCGGGGGTGAAGACCCAGTACTTC . TRBV6-2/TRBV6-3 TRBD2 TRBJ2-5
CASSLDRGNEKLFF TGTGCCAGCAGCTTGGACAGGGGGAATGAAAAACTGTTTTTT . TRBV7-2 TRBD1 TRBJ1-4
CASSTPGGSSYEQYF TGTGCCAGCAGTACCCCCGGGGGTAGCTCCTACGAGCAGTACTTC . TRBV27 . TRBJ2-7
CASSSAGQLYNEQFF TGTGCCAGCAGCTCCGCGGGACAGCTCTACAATGAGCAGTTCTTC . TRBV7-9 . TRBJ2-1
CASSLWEGGGGNTIYF TGTGCCAGCAGCTTATGGGAAGGAGGCGGAGGAAACACCATATATTTT once TRBV7-2 . TRBJ1-3
CSASGISRVTEAFF TGCAGTGCTAGTGGGATTTCTCGGGTAACTGAAGCTTTCTTT . TRBV20-1 . TRBJ1-1
CASSPRTANTEAFF TGTGCCAGCAGCCCACGGACAGCGAACACTGAAGCTTTCTTT . TRBV7-9 . TRBJ1-1